The 5 T cell receptor beta chains listed next were all sequenced from one sample in a study of diagnostic markers for celiac disease. TCRdb re-called the reads and gives one entry per CDR3 protein, without DNA. The sample has about 2,000 distinct CDR3 sequences. Sequenced sample: either unsorted cells or a sorted T cell fraction (not recorded which). The receptors originated from a human donor. This table probably holds off-target reads from a library built for another chain.

The chain recombines TRBV14 with TRBJ2-3; TCRdb proposes TRBD1, but this gene call is untestable without DNA. This CDR3 region has 18 residues. The V gene's germline CDR1 is SGHDN and CDR2 FVKESK. The CDR3 region is CASSQDIATRGWEDTQYF.

The V and J genes are TRBV3-1 and TRBJ2-7. The germline gives CDR1 LGHDT, CDR2 YNNKEL (reference sequence). This CDR3 comprises 12 residues. The CDR3 loop reads CASSTISYEQYF.

CDR3 protein: CAITDRKMYEQYF. The chain employs TRBV5-1 and TRBJ2-7; TCRdb reports TRBD1, a call that lacks DNA to check it against. Germline lookup yields CDR1 SGHRS and CDR2 YFSETQ. The CDR3 contains 13 residues. Variable domain in full (rest from reference TRBV5-1 and TRBJ2-7): KAGVTQTPRYLIKTRGQQVTLSCSPISGHRSVSWYQQTPGQGLQFLFEYFSETQRNKGNFPGRFSGRQFSNSRSEMNVSTLELGDSALYLCAITDRKMYEQYFGPGTRLTVT.

This clonotype is classed as large by frequency. The V gene is TRBV4-3, the J gene TRBJ1-6; TCRdb's assignment of TRBD1 cannot be checked, as there is no DNA. Germline CDR1 LGHNA, CDR2 YSLEER. This CDR3 is built from 15 residues. This CDR3 reads CASRYQGQGNSPLHF.

This CDR3 reads CASSEWGTGEYEQYF. V is TRBV2 and J is TRBJ2-7; TCRdb outputs TRBD1, but without DNA this stays unchecked. The CDR3 has 15 residues. Germline V gene data show CDR1 as SNHLY and CDR2 as FYNNEI.